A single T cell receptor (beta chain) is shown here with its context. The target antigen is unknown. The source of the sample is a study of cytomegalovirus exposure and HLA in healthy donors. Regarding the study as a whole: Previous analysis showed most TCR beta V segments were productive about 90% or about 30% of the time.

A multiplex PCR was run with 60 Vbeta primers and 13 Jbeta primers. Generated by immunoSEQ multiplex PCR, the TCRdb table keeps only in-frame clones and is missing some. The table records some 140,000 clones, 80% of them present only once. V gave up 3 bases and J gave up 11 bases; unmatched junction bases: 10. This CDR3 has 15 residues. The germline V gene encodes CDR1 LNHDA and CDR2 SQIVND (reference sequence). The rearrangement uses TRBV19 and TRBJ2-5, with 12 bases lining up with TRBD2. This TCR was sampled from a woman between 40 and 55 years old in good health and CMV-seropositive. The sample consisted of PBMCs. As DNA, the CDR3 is TGTGCCAGTAGTATCCTAGCGGGAGGGCCGGGAGAGCAGTACTTC. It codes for CASSILAGGPGEQYF.